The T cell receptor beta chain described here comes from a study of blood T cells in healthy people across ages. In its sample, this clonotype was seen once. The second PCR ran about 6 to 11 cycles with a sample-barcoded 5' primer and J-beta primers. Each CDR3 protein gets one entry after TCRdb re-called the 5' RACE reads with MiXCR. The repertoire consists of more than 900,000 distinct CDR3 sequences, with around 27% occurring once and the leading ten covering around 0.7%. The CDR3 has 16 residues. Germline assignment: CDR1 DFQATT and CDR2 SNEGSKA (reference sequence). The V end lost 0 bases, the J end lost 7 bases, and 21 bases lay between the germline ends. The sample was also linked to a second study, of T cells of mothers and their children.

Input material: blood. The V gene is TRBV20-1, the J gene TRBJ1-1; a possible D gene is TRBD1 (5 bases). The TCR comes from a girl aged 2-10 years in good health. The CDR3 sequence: CSARDAVRGGLLEAFF. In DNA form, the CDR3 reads TGCAGTGCTAGAGATGCGGTTCGGGGCGGTTTGCTTGAAGCTTTCTTT.